The sequence of this T cell receptor (beta chain) was determined in a study of spatial heterogeneity in lung cancer. Study details: The donor group consisted of roughly 76 patients who had untreated, early-stage non-small cell lung cancer.

This clonotype has more than one count but fewer than ten. Time point noted: blood at routine non-recurrence follow-up after resection. Whole RNA came from tumor, nontumor lung or frozen PBMC and was sequenced without being sorted. The ends lost 1 base at V and 7 bases at J; junction bases unmatched: 7. The CDR3 totals 15 residues. A unique molecular identifier was carried by every single TCR cDNA molecule. TCRdb re-derived calls from the 5' RACE reads in MiXCR, one entry per CDR3 protein. This table has 95,000 to 130,000 distinct CDR3 sequences, 12% appearing once. The sequencing here drew on PBMCs, taken at follow-up. The chain recombines TRBV12-3 or TRBV12-4 with TRBJ2-1; 7 positions agree with TRBD2. This TCR was recovered from a male donor with early-stage non-small cell lung cancer. The CDR3 region is CASSLGSSAGNEQFF. The CDR3 bases are TGTGCCAGCAGTTTAGGCTCCTCAGCGGGGAATGAGCAGTTCTTC.